The next 16 T cell receptor beta chains were all read from a single sample in a study of Ad26.COV2.S vaccination and SARS-CoV-2 variants. Treatment noted: about 20 received Ad26.COV2.S at low or high dose, single or two shots; about 5 received placebo; per-sample allocation not given. Sampling was performed 63 days after the first vaccine or placebo injection. The data were produced by immunoSEQ multiplex PCR, yet TCRdb's version contains in-frame clones alone and is incomplete. The sample has roughly 390,000 clones; more than 85% are singletons. The sequencing here drew on peripheral blood, taken in a trial of Ad26.COV2.S vaccine versus placebo. Source of these receptors: a person between 18 and 59 years old who received the Ad26.COV2.S COVID-19 vaccine or a placebo.

This clone showed up just once. CDR3 in DNA: TGTGCCACTCGGATGGAGGTAACTGAAGCTTTCTTT. This gives the protein CATRMEVTEAFF. The rearrangement joins TRBV12-3 or TRBV12-4 to TRBJ1-1; D unresolved. CDR3 size: 12 residues. V was trimmed by 10 bases and J by 5 bases, leaving 14 bases between them.

This chain links TRBV7-8 with TRBJ2-5; D gene unclear. V shed 3 bases and J shed 2 bases, with 10 bases lying between them. From germline, CDR1 is SGHVS and CDR2 FQNEAQ. CDR3 length: 14 residues. The CDR3, as DNA: TGTGCCAGCAGCTTTAGTTCGCTGCAAGAGACCCAGTACTTC. Its translation is CASSFSSLQETQYF.

This clone was observed a few times. The CDR3 coding sequence is TGTGCCAGCAGTTACGGCCTTGCGGGGGGGGCCTACGAGCAGTACTTC. Translating gives CASSYGLAGGAYEQYF. The V gene is TRBV6-6, the J gene TRBJ2-7; 9 bases fit TRBD2. The CDR3 consists of 16 residues. Germline CDR1 reads MNHNY; CDR2 reads SVGAGI (reference sequence). V shed 2 bases, J shed 2 bases, and the junction held 7 bases outside the gene matches.

V is TRBV5-5 and J is TRBJ1-2, with D perhaps TRBD1 (6 bases). Germline CDR1 SGHKS, CDR2 YYEKEE (reference sequence). V was pared by 4 bases and J by 0 bases, with 16 bases between. The CDR3 runs 16 residues. The CDR3 DNA sequence: TGTGCCAGCAGCCCGAGTGTGGGGGCGGCTAACTATGGCTACACCTTC. This translates into CASSPSVGAANYGYTF.

This clone was detected once. This sequence joins TRBV28 and TRBJ1-5; the match to TRBD1 covers 7 bases. Germline trimming cut 10 bases from V and 6 bases from J; bases unmatched to any gene: 9. The CDR3 loop spans 13 amino acids. Germline V gives CDR1 MDHEN, CDR2 SYDVKM. CDR3 protein: CATLDRVRQPQHF. DNA of the CDR3: TGTGCCACCCTTGACAGGGTTCGTCAGCCCCAGCATTTT.

The V and J genes are TRBV5-4 and TRBJ1-6, with 9 bases lining up with TRBD1. V was clipped by 3 bases and J by 4 bases; unmatched bases: 5. Germline loops: CDR1 SGHNT, CDR2 YYREEE (reference sequence). The CDR3 sequence is 16 residues long. In DNA, the CDR3 is TGTGCCAGCAGCTCCACAGGGGGCCAATATAATTCACCCCTCCACTTT. It specifies CASSSTGGQYNSPLHF. Using reference TRBV5-4 and TRBJ1-6 for the parts outside the CDR3, the full variable domain is ETGVTQSPTHLIKTRGQQVTLRCSSQSGHNTVSWYQQALGQGPQFIFQYYREEENGRGNFPPRFSGLQFPNYSSELNVNALELDDSALYLCASSSTGGQYNSPLHFGNGTRLTVT.

There are a few counts of this clone. The rearrangement links TRBV3-1 (or the pseudogene TRBV3-2) to TRBJ2-5; 8 bases are a match to TRBD1. CDR3 length: 15 amino acids. Germline CDR1 and CDR2: LGHDT and YNNKEL (reference sequence). V gave up 5 bases and J gave up 10 bases; unmatched junction bases: 15. The CDR3 protein is CASSIRDRTDPIQYF. The CDR3 DNA reads as TGTGCCAGCAGCATAAGGGACAGGACAGACCCGATCCAGTACTTC.

This chain connects TRBV7-9 to TRBJ1-2, with D hard to call. Trimming stripped 10 bases from V and 7 bases from J, with 22 bases between. The CDR3 extends over 14 amino acids. From germline, CDR1 is SEHNR and CDR2 FQNEAQ (reference sequence). In DNA, the CDR3 is TGTGCCACCGCCCGAATATCCAGTTTCGGTGGCTACACCTTC. Residues: CATARISSFGGYTF.

This chain uses TRBV11-2 with TRBJ2-5; D gene uncertain. This CDR3 comprises 16 residues. V lost 1 base and J lost 0, with 12 bases in between. The germline CDR1 and CDR2 sequences are SGHAT and FQNNGV. The CDR3 region is CASSLGVGWYQETQYF. For the CDR3, the DNA is TGTGCCAGCAGCTTAGGTGTGGGCTGGTACCAAGAGACCCAGTACTTC.

The rearrangement joins TRBV4-2 to TRBJ2-2; no clear D gene. The CDR3 consists of 14 residues. Germline V gene lookup returns CDR1 LGHNA and CDR2 YNFKEQ. Trimming shortened V by 5 bases and J by 1 base, and 8 bases separated the two germline ends. The CDR3: CASSSHWNTGELFF. CDR3 nucleotide sequence: TGTGCCAGCAGCTCTCATTGGAACACCGGGGAGCTGTTTTTT.

The chain joins TRBV7-8 to TRBJ1-3; D not resolved. Germline lookup yields CDR1 SGHVS and CDR2 FQNEAQ. The CDR3 runs to 13 residues. Trimming took off 10 bases at V and 1 base at J, with 11 bases between the two ends. CDR3 protein: CATSGSSGNTIYF. The CDR3 DNA follows: TGTGCCACTTCGGGGAGTTCTGGAAACACCATATATTTT.

The J gene is TRBJ2-7, the V gene TRBV6-2 or TRBV6-3, with 9 bases that match TRBD1. This CDR3 spans 14 amino acids. Germline loops: CDR1 MNHEY, CDR2 SVGEGT. Losses at the gene ends were 5 bases for V and 7 bases for J; bases not matched to a gene: 9. CDR3 bases: TGTGCCAGCAGTAAATCACAGGGGGCGGGAGAGCAGTACTTC. This encodes CASSKSQGAGEQYF.

The chain is built from TRBV7-9 and TRBJ2-7; TRBD2 aligns across 7 bases. The CDR3 spans 16 residues. V shed 6 bases and J 4 bases; nucleotides not matched to a gene: 15. CDR1 is SEHNR, CDR2 FQNEAQ, per germline (reference sequence). The CDR3 DNA follows: TGTGCCAGCAGTTCAGCGACGGCGGGAGTCTCTTACGAGCAGTACTTC. Residues: CASSSATAGVSYEQYF.

The CDR3 nucleotides are TGTGCCATCAGTGAGTCGGGGCACGAGCAGTACTTC. Its translation is CAISESGHEQYF. V and J are TRBV10-3 and TRBJ2-7, with D perhaps matching TRBD1 (5 bases). Germline V gene data show CDR1 as ENHRY and CDR2 as SYGVKD. The CDR3 length is 12 residues. V was pared by 0 bases and J by 5 bases, with 5 bases between.

The chain employs TRBV2 and TRBJ2-1; 11 nucleotides agree with TRBD2. J lost 8 bases, V lost 11 bases, and 11 bases had no gene match. This CDR3 comprises 14 residues. Germline V gives CDR1 SNHLY, CDR2 FYNNEI. The CDR3 nucleotides read TGTGCCTCCTGTTCTAGCGGGGGGACGGATGAGCAGTTCTTC. Its translation is CASCSSGGTDEQFF.

V and J are TRBV6-2 or TRBV6-3 and TRBJ1-2; TRBD1 might be the D (6 bases). Looked up from germline, CDR1 is MNHEY and CDR2 is SVGEGT. This CDR3 is 15 amino acids long. Trimming removed 0 bases from V and 6 bases from J, with 14 bases in between. The CDR3 nucleotides read TGTGCCAGCAGTTACTCGGCCCAGGGGTTGGATGGCTACACCTTC. Its translation: CASSYSAQGLDGYTF.